This T cell receptor (beta chain) was identified during a study of blood T cell repertoires in COVID-19. Study context: Researchers got acute and convalescent COVID-19 samples from the United States, Italy and Spain. In each case, the material was cDNA or gDNA derived from T cells, B-cell-depleted T cells, or PBMCs.

Produced via immunoSEQ multiplex PCR; TCRdb's table is partial and in-frame only. The sample has about 320,000 clones, 90% seen once. Germline V CDR1 and CDR2: SGHNT, YYREEE (reference sequence). This CDR3 region has 14 residues. The V gene end was trimmed by 8 bases and the J gene end by 4 bases; junction bases not matched to a gene: 7. The genes are TRBV5-4 and TRBJ1-3; 9 nucleotides match TRBD1. The specimen sequenced was PBMCs or T cells enriched from blood (not recorded which). This receptor was identified in a woman between 25 and 40 years old who had been exposed to COVID-19. The CDR3 sequence is CASSPGTGGNTIYF. The CDR3 DNA follows: TGTGCCAGTAGCCCCGGGACAGGGGGAAACACCATATATTTT. The entire variable domain, with the rest obtained from reference TRBV5-4 and TRBJ1-3, is as follows: ETGVTQSPTHLIKTRGQQVTLRCSSQSGHNTVSWYQQALGQGPQFIFQYYREEENGRGNFPPRFSGLQFPNYSSELNVNALELDDSALYLCASSPGTGGNTIYFGEGSWLTVV.